These 4 T cell receptor beta chains share one sample of origin, sequenced in a study of metastatic and nonmetastatic thyroid tumors. TCRdb called clones again from the PCR reads with MiXCR. The sample lists roughly 45,000 clones, around 3.1% occurring once. Prior to thyroid surgery, none of the patients had received any treatment. Sequences were obtained from blood. The source of these receptors is a female donor with papillary thyroid cancer or a benign thyroid nodule (not recorded which). Some clones in this sample may be carry-over from other donors' samples.

This clone occurred many times. J is TRBJ2-1 and V is TRBV4-2, with TRBD2 matching over 14 bases. J was trimmed by 7 bases and V by 4 bases; bases with no gene match: 3. Germline V CDR1 and CDR2: LGHNA, YNFKEQ. CDR3 length: 15 residues. CDR3 sequence (DNA): TGTGCCAGCAGCCCTGGGACTAGCGGGAGTAATGAGCAGTTCTTC. Amino acid sequence: CASSPGTSGSNEQFF.

A word on this clone: The DNA is left out, because the CDR3 cannot be placed on it with certainty; the CDR3 is given as TCRdb lists it. This rearrangement joins TRBV30 to TRBJ2-7; the DNA was not compared with TRBD1, the D call given in the table. The germline V gene has CDR1 GTSNPN and CDR2 SVGIG (reference sequence). The CDR3 spans 13 amino acids, including both terminal residues. CDR3 protein: CAWVGGGTGELYF.

Many counts were recorded for this clone. The chain uses TRBV6-1 and TRBJ1-2; 7 bases match TRBD1. J gave up 8 bases and V 7 bases, and 13 bases lay outside the gene matches. CDR3 size: 14 residues. Germline CDR1 reads MNHNS; CDR2 reads SASEGT. In DNA, the CDR3 is TGTGCCAGCACCGTGGGAGGGGGCGTGATCGGCTACACCTTC. This codes for CASTVGGGVIGYTF.

At least ten counts were recorded for this clone. In DNA form, the CDR3 reads TGTGCCAGTAGTACATGGCACCACAATGAGCAGTTCTTC. It yields the protein CASSTWHHNEQFF. The chain combines TRBV19 with TRBJ2-1; no firm D call. The CDR3 is 13 residues long. In germline, CDR1 is LNHDA, CDR2 SQIVND (reference sequence). V shed 4 bases and J shed 5 bases, with 9 bases lying between them.